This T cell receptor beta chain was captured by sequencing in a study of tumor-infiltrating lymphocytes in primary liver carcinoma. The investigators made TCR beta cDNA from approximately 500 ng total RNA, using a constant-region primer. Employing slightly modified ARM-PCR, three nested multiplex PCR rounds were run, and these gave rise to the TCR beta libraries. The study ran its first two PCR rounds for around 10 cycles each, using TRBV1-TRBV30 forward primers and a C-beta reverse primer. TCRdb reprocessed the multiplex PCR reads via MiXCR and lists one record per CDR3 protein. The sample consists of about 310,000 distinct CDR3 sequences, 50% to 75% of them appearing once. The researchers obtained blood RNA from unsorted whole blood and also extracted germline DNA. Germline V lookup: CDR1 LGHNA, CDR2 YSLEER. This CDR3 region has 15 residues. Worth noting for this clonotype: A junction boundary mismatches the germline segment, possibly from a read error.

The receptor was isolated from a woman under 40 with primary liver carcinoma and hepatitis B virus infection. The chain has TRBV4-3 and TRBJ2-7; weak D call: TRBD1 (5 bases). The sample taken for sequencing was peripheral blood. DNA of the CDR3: TGCGCCAGCAGCAAAGATTTTCCAGGGTCCTACGGGCAGTACTTC. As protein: CASSKDFPGSYGQYF.